A single sample is the source of the 28 T cell receptor beta chains below, sequenced in a study of response to subunit inactivated influenza vaccine. TCRdb recomputed calls from the RT-PCR reads with MiXCR, one row per CDR3 protein. Here the sample spans 500,000 to 600,000 distinct CDR3 sequences, approximately 12% being singletons. Source: PBMCs from blood, taken on the day of vaccination. These TCRs come from a man between 50 and 59 years old who received an inactivated influenza vaccine.

This clonotype was counted ten times or more. The chain has TRBV6-5 and TRBJ1-6; D remains ambiguous. V was shortened by 0 bases and J by 5 bases, with 8 bases between the two germline ends. There are 15 residues in the CDR3. Germline CDR1 reads MNHEY; CDR2 reads SVGAGI. The CDR3 nucleotides read TGTGCCAGCAGTTACTCATCACTAAATAATTCACCCCTCCACTTT. Its protein is CASSYSSLNNSPLHF.

V is TRBV29-1 and J is TRBJ2-7; D is uncertain. Germline-derived CDR1 and CDR2 are SQVTM and ANQGSEA. The CDR3 length is 12 residues. The germline V and J ends were trimmed by 3 bases and 2 bases, with 8 bases remaining between them. CDR3: CSVEGKAYEQYF. The CDR3 DNA reads TGCAGCGTTGAGGGCAAGGCCTACGAGCAGTACTTC.

The rearrangement links TRBV7-2 to TRBJ2-1; 10 bases match TRBD2. Trimming removed 4 bases from V and 14 bases from J; junction bases left unmatched: 8. The CDR3 extends over 13 amino acids. Germline CDR1 SGHTA, CDR2 FQGNSA. In nucleotides, the CDR3 is TGTGCCAGCAGCTCCTCATACACTAGCGGGGAGTTCTTC. Residues: CASSSSYTSGEFF.

The chain has TRBV5-6 and TRBJ2-1, with D unclear. The CDR3 runs 13 residues. Trimming removed 7 bases from V and 7 bases from J, with 15 bases in between. Germline assignment: CDR1 SGHDT and CDR2 YYEEEE. The CDR3 DNA sequence: TGTGCCAGCGGCTCAGGCATAGTGAATGAGCAGTTCTTC. Residues: CASGSGIVNEQFF.

This clonotype has more than one count but fewer than ten. V and J are TRBV19 and TRBJ1-1, with 7 nucleotides matching TRBD1. The germline CDR1 and CDR2 sequences are LNHDA and SQIVND (reference sequence). V lost 6 bases, J lost 5 bases, and 9 bases stayed unmatched. CDR3 length: 14 residues. The CDR3 protein is CASRPGGKDTEAFF. Here the CDR3 DNA reads TGTGCCAGTAGGCCAGGGGGTAAAGATACTGAAGCTTTCTTT.

The chain links TRBV28 to TRBJ1-2, with D possibly matching TRBD1 (5 bases). The CDR3 runs 15 residues. V lost 5 bases, J lost 0 bases, and 13 bases lay in between. In germline, CDR1 is MDHEN, CDR2 SYDVKM. The CDR3 reads CASSPGTPANYGYTF. The CDR3 DNA sequence: TGTGCCAGCAGTCCCGGGACGCCAGCTAACTATGGCTACACCTTC.

This clonotype was seen only a few times. The V call is TRBV20-1, the J call TRBJ2-1, with 11 bases aligning to TRBD2. The CDR3 covers 21 residues. Unmatched junction bases numbered 22, after V lost 0 bases and J lost 6 bases. The germline V gene has CDR1 DFQATT and CDR2 SNEGSKA (reference sequence). This CDR3 is CSARDSPPWGSGRDKRNEQFF. The CDR3 DNA reads as TGCAGTGCTAGAGATAGCCCCCCTTGGGGTAGCGGGAGGGACAAGCGCAATGAGCAGTTCTTC.

The CDR3 here is CASSFTGGPQETQYF. CDR3 coding DNA: TGTGCCAGCAGCTTCACGGGAGGCCCTCAAGAGACCCAGTACTTC. The J gene is TRBJ2-5, the V gene TRBV7-3, with 7 bases matching TRBD2. After removal of 3 bases from V and 2 bases from J, the junction contained 6 bases not matched to a gene. The CDR3 runs 15 residues. Germline V gives CDR1 SGHTA, CDR2 FQGTGA. The entire variable domain, with the rest obtained from reference TRBV7-3 and TRBJ2-5, is as follows: GAGVSQTPSNKVTEKGKYVELRCDPISGHTALYWYRQSLGQGPEFLIYFQGTGAADDSGLPNDRFFAVRPEGSVSTLKIQRTERGDSAVYLCASSFTGGPQETQYFGPGTRLLVL.

The rearrangement links TRBV28 to TRBJ2-1; TRBD2 matches 9 bases. J gave up 0 bases and V 9 bases, and 18 bases lay outside the gene matches. There are 19 residues in the CDR3. The germline CDR1 and CDR2 sequences are MDHEN and SYDVKM. Written as DNA, the CDR3 is TGTGCCAGTACTTATTTAGGAGCGGGAGGTACCGGCTCCTACAATGAGCAGTTCTTC. Amino acids: CASTYLGAGGTGSYNEQFF.

There are many counts of this clonotype. The V and J genes are TRBV28 and TRBJ2-7; TRBD1 matches 8 bases. CDR3 length: 15 residues. Germline-derived CDR1 and CDR2 are MDHEN and SYDVKM. V was clipped by 5 bases and J by 4 bases; unmatched bases: 10. The CDR3, as DNA: TGTGCCAGCAGTGGGGCCGGCAGGGGGCTTTACGAGCAGTACTTC. This codes for CASSGAGRGLYEQYF.

This clonotype was detected only a few times. The rearrangement uses TRBV12-3 or TRBV12-4 and TRBJ2-1, with 12 bases aligning to TRBD2. The CDR3 loop spans 15 amino acids. The J segment lost 9 bases and the V segment lost 5 bases, leaving 8 bases of the junction unmatched. CDR3 coding DNA: TGTGCCAGCAGTCGGACTAGCGGGAAGTATATTGAGCAGTTCTTC. Protein sequence: CASSRTSGKYIEQFF.

This clonotype was recorded a few times. V usage is TRBV6-1 and J usage is TRBJ2-7; TRBD2 agrees at 8 bases. Germline values: CDR1 MNHNS, CDR2 SASEGT. The CDR3 is 14 residues long. V shed 8 bases and J 3 bases; nucleotides not matched to a gene: 9. Here the CDR3 DNA reads TGTGCCAGCGCACGGGAGGGCCTCGGCTACGAGCAGTACTTC. Translation: CASAREGLGYEQYF.

This clonotype occurred a few times. The chain carries TRBV5-1 and TRBJ1-4; 9 bases are shared with TRBD1. Looked up from germline, CDR1 is SGHRS and CDR2 is YFSETQ. This CDR3 spans 15 amino acids. Losses at the gene ends were 3 bases for V and 5 bases for J; bases not matched to a gene: 5. CDR3 in amino acids: CASSYAGTGNEKLFF. CDR3 sequence (DNA): TGCGCCAGCAGCTACGCCGGGACAGGGAATGAAAAACTGTTTTTT.

The chain is built from TRBV12-3 or TRBV12-4 and TRBJ2-1; a possible D gene is TRBD2 (7 bases). The ends were cut back, 6 bases at V and 5 bases at J, with 11 bases in the middle. The CDR3 is 13 residues long. The CDR3 DNA reads TGTGCCAGCAGAGGGGGGGGCCACAATGAGCAGTTCTTC. Its translation is CASRGGGHNEQFF.

This clonotype came up many times. The chain employs TRBV12-3 or TRBV12-4 and TRBJ2-1; D possibly uses TRBD1 or TRBD2 (5 bases each). V lost 6 bases, J lost 6 bases, and 21 bases lay in between. This CDR3 spans 16 amino acids. The DNA for the CDR3 is TGTGCCAGCAGGGGGGTGGGGTCAGCGAAGGGCAATGAGCAGTTCTTC. This codes for CASRGVGSAKGNEQFF.

This clonotype occurred a few times. The chain combines TRBV5-1 with TRBJ2-3; weak D call: TRBD2 (5 bases). The CDR3 has 12 amino acids. The ends were cut back, 5 bases at V and 5 bases at J, with 9 bases in the middle. Germline-derived CDR1 and CDR2 are SGHRS and YFSETQ. The CDR3 bases are TGCGCCAGCAGACACCGGGAAGATACGCAGTATTTT. This sequence encodes CASRHREDTQYF.

V and J are TRBV7-9 and TRBJ2-7; D is possibly TRBD1 (6 bases). Germline lookup yields CDR1 SEHNR and CDR2 FQNEAQ (reference sequence). V lost 5 bases, J lost 2 bases, and 10 bases lay in between. The CDR3 sequence is 13 residues long. DNA for the CDR3: TGTGCCAGCAGCACGGGACACCCCTACGAGCAGTACTTC. This translates into CASSTGHPYEQYF.

CDR3 coding DNA: TGTGCCAGCAGCCTTACAAGGGGTAAGGAGCAGTTCTTC. Translation: CASSLTRGKEQFF. The V and J genes are TRBV14 and TRBJ2-1; the D gene is possibly TRBD1 (5 bases). The germline V gene encodes CDR1 SGHDN and CDR2 FVKESK. With 4 bases removed from V and 10 bases from J, the gap between germline ends came to 14 bases. CDR3 length: 13 amino acids.

Only a few counts were recorded for this clonotype. V and J are TRBV3-1 and TRBJ2-7; D uncertain. The CDR3 runs 15 residues. The V end lost 4 bases, the J end lost 4 bases, and 17 bases lay between the germline ends. Germline V lookup: CDR1 LGHDT, CDR2 YNNKEL (reference sequence). The CDR3 protein is CASSPSVGRGYEQYF. CDR3 bases: TGTGCCAGCAGCCCGTCGGTAGGCCGAGGTTACGAGCAGTACTTC.

CDR3 region: CASSHPQETQYF. In DNA, the CDR3 is TGTGCCAGCTCCCACCCCCAAGAGACCCAGTACTTC. The chain carries TRBV7-7 and TRBJ2-5; D is uncertain. Trimming took 8 bases from V and 1 from J, leaving 8 bases between them. This CDR3 contains 12 residues. Per germline, CDR1 SSHAT and CDR2 FNYEAQ (reference sequence).

The chain is built from TRBV27 and TRBJ2-5; D might be TRBD1 (5 bases). This CDR3 spans 15 amino acids. The germline gives CDR1 MNHEY, CDR2 SMNVEV (reference sequence). V lost 5 bases to trimming and J lost 2 bases, with 15 bases between them. CDR3 nucleotide sequence: TGTGCCAGCAGTCCAGTCGACAGAATACAAGAGACCCAGTACTTC. Protein sequence: CASSPVDRIQETQYF.

The rearrangement links TRBV6-2 or TRBV6-3 to TRBJ2-1; D not resolved. Germline assignment: CDR1 MNHEY and CDR2 SVGEGT. The CDR3 covers 16 residues. Trimming pared 6 bases from V and 2 bases from J, leaving 17 bases between. CDR3 loop: CASRFHTSAAYNEQFF. CDR3 DNA: TGTGCCAGCAGATTCCACACGTCTGCAGCCTACAATGAGCAGTTCTTC.

This chain uses TRBV20-1 with TRBJ2-1, with 8 bases aligning to TRBD1. Germline V gene sequence: CDR1 DFQATT, CDR2 SNEGSKA (reference sequence). The CDR3 is 14 residues long. J gave up 9 bases and V 2 bases, and 9 bases lay outside the gene matches. The CDR3 nucleotides read TGCAGTGCTAGAACCAGGGGGCCTTTAAGTGAGCAGTTCTTC. Its protein product is CSARTRGPLSEQFF.

This clonotype was seen repeatedly, ten times or more. The chain is built from TRBV5-1 and TRBJ1-3, with D unresolved. Germline CDR1 SGHRS, CDR2 YFSETQ. V gave up 4 bases and J gave up 1 base, with 12 bases separating them. The CDR3 is made up of 15 amino acids. The CDR3 DNA reads TGCGCCAGCAGCCCCGGTGGACCGTCTGGAAACACCATATATTTT. This encodes CASSPGGPSGNTIYF.

This clonotype was observed a few times. The rearrangement joins TRBV6-2 or TRBV6-3 to TRBJ2-1, with 10 bases that match TRBD1. With 7 bases clipped from V and 6 bases from J, the junction kept 12 bases outside the gene matches. The CDR3 has 16 amino acids. Germline CDR1 and CDR2: MNHEY and SVGEGT. Written as DNA, the CDR3 is TGTGCCAGCAATTCAATCCGGGACAGGGGTGGCAATGAGCAGTTCTTC. Residues: CASNSIRDRGGNEQFF.

This clonotype was counted a few times. V usage is TRBV24-1 and J usage is TRBJ2-3, with D uncertain. Trimming removed 1 base at V and 0 bases at J, with 10 bases between. The CDR3 loop spans 16 amino acids. The germline gives CDR1 KGHDR, CDR2 SFDVKD. CDR3 DNA sequence: TGTGCCACCAGTGATTTATCCGGAACTAGCACAGATACGCAGTATTTT. It codes for CATSDLSGTSTDTQYF.

This clonotype has at least ten counts. The chain carries TRBV5-1 and TRBJ2-1, with 9 bases identical to TRBD2. This CDR3 is built from 15 residues. V was clipped by 1 base and J by 9 bases; unmatched bases: 8. The germline CDR1 and CDR2 sequences are SGHRS and YFSETQ. CDR3 sequence: CASSLTPSGALEQFF. CDR3 nucleotides: TGCGCCAGCAGCTTGACGCCTAGCGGGGCCCTTGAGCAGTTCTTC.

This chain joins TRBV4-1 and TRBJ2-5; TRBD1 or TRBD2 may be the D gene (7 bases each). V gave up 4 bases and J gave up 5 bases, with 17 bases separating them. The CDR3 runs 15 residues. Per the germline V gene, CDR1 is MGHRA and CDR2 is YSYEKL. The CDR3: CASSRVPGGGETQYF. In nucleotides, the CDR3 is TGCGCCAGCAGCCGCGTGCCAGGGGGAGGGGAGACCCAGTACTTC.